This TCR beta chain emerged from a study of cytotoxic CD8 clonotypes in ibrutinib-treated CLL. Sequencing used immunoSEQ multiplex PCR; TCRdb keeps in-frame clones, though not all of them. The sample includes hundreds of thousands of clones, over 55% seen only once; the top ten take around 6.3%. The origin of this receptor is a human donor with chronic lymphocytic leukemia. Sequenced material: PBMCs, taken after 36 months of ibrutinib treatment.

The CDR3, as DNA: TGTGCCAGCAGCTTGGCCGCAGGGGGGGGAGGAAACATTCAGTACTTC. It translates to CASSLAAGGGGNIQYF. The chain uses TRBV5-4 and TRBJ2-4; D is tentatively TRBD1 or TRBD2 (7 bases each). Germline lookup yields CDR1 SGHNT and CDR2 YYREEE (reference sequence). V lost 0 bases and J lost 6, with 16 bases in between. This CDR3 has 16 amino acids.